This T cell receptor (beta chain) was identified in a study of spatial heterogeneity in lung cancer (dated by TCRdb to the late 2010s). Concerning the study at large: The donors were more than 60 patients from the lung TRACERx cohort who had early-stage, untreated non-small cell lung cancer. Follow-up PBMC samples were sequenced whenever available, and the median time to follow-up was two to three years after resection. Beta-chain transcripts were consistently detected in greater numbers than alpha-chain transcripts, which likely reflected higher beta-chain transcript abundance. In the raw uncorrected reads, each unique combination of TCR and UMI appeared more than ten times on average. In non-small cell lung cancer, the study made a quantitative comparison of TCR alpha and beta repertoires among multiple tumor regions, matched nontumor lung and blood. The study linked features of the TCR repertoire to counts of nonsynonymous mutations, which were determined by whole-exome sequencing of tumor tissue. At surgery, both alpha and beta chains were TCR-sequenced in 200 to 250 tumor regions, fewer than 80 matched nontumor lung samples and 56 PBMC samples.

Library preparation was by 5' RACE. Sequencer: NextSeq 500. In the TCR library protocol, a unique molecular identifier was attached to each TCR cDNA molecule so that PCR and sequencing errors could be corrected. The study's processing was this. TCR identification, UMI-based error correction and CDR3 extraction were performed with Decombinator tools. Expanded TCRs were defined as those above a frequency of 2 per 1,000, corresponding to the top 1% of the tumor frequency distribution. Rényi diversity was computed with the R vegan package after subsampling each repertoire 100 times to 5,000 TCRs. CDR3 similarity networks were built from amino acid triplet string-kernel similarity, connecting CDR3s with pairwise similarity above 0.82. The public reads were run again by TCRdb, first through fastp at Q25 and then through MiXCR, and only productive beta chains were kept. Rows with one shared CDR3 protein collapse into an entry with the most common genes and DNA. TCRdb, rather than the study authors, made the V and J calls. This sample lists more than 25,000 distinct CDR3 sequences; about 5.6% were detected once. The ten top clones hold 22% of the sample.

Taken from cysteine to phenylalanine, the CDR3 has 15 residues. Here the CDR3 DNA is all that survives: 45 bases in frame from base 1. Trimming removed 2 bases from V and 2 bases from J; the gene matches leave 5 bases unexplained. The germline V gene supplies CDR1 SGHRS and CDR2 YFSETQ. The sample's time point label, in plain terms: blood at routine non-recurrence follow-up after resection. TCR sequencing used whole RNA extracted from tumor and nontumor lung tissue, or from cryopreserved PBMC samples, without cell sorting. Only patients with enough RNA available from two or more tumor regions were chosen for TCR sequencing. The table lists this clonotype with many counts. This receptor's antigen is unknown. No base quality information exists; no much larger clone differs at one position. General study outcomes and caveats: Confirming at a functional level the hypothesis that regional TCRs recognize regional mutations was considered to require additional single-cell paired TCR alpha and beta sequencing. Only 15 or so patients were included in comparisons of baseline and follow-up blood repertoires. Ubiquitous expanded tumor TCRs were detected in blood more often at tumor resection than at routine follow-up.

The starting material was PBMCs, obtained at follow-up. The V and J segments used are TRBV5-1 and TRBJ2-3; 7 central bases correspond to TRBD2. The origin of this receptor is a male donor with early-stage non-small cell lung cancer. The nucleotide sequence reads TGCGCCAGCAGCTTCGCTAGCGGAATCACAGATACGCAGTATTTT. Translated, this gives CASSFASGITDTQYF.